The 27 T cell receptor beta chains listed next were all sequenced from one sample in a study of control samples from healthy donors and cancer patients. Data came from immunoSEQ multiplex PCR; TCRdb stores just in-frame clones and leaves some out. Of over 150,000 clones in the sample, roughly 94% are singletons; the top ten hold 14%. Sequencing was performed on PBMCs. The origin of the receptors is a man between 60 and 70 years old with colorectal cancer.

This clone was seen once. The V gene is TRBV5-1, the J gene TRBJ2-5; the D gene is possibly TRBD1 (6 bases). Germline CDR1 reads SGHRS; CDR2 reads YFSETQ. CDR3 length: 15 residues. V was trimmed by 4 bases and J by 0 bases, leaving 13 bases between them. As DNA, the CDR3 is TGCGCCAGCAGCCCGACAGGCCCGTACCAAGAGACCCAGTACTTC. As protein: CASSPTGPYQETQYF.

By share, this clone counts as medium-sized (0.01 to 0.1%). The chain has TRBV7-2 and TRBJ1-6; 7 bases map to TRBD1. V dropped 3 bases and J dropped 6; count of bases not matched to a gene: 2. CDR1 is SGHTA and CDR2 is FQGNSA in the germline V gene. The CDR3 length is 14 residues. Here the CDR3 DNA reads TGTGCCAGCAGCTTGACAGGGCTTAATTCACCCCTCCACTTT. It is translated as CASSLTGLNSPLHF.

This clone was observed once. The chain recombines TRBV5-1 with TRBJ1-5; tentative D call: TRBD1 (6 bases). V was cut by 5 bases and J by 4 bases, with 16 bases left in between. Germline V lookup: CDR1 SGHRS, CDR2 YFSETQ. The length of the CDR3 is 15 residues. CDR3 in amino acids: CASSSEGGRNQPQHF. The CDR3 DNA reads TGCGCCAGCAGTTCGGAGGGGGGGCGAAATCAGCCCCAGCATTTT.

The chain recombines TRBV5-8 with TRBJ2-4; 11 bases agree with TRBD1. The CDR3 has 17 amino acids. Germline V gene data show CDR1 as SGHTS and CDR2 as YDEGEE. The ends lost 1 base at V and 3 bases at J; junction bases unmatched: 6. The CDR3 loop reads CASSLFGGTGGKNIQYF. CDR3 DNA sequence: TGTGCCAGCAGCTTGTTCGGAGGGACAGGGGGCAAAAACATTCAGTACTTC.

The V and J genes are TRBV20-1 and TRBJ1-2; 7 positions agree with TRBD1. Germline values: CDR1 DFQATT, CDR2 SNEGSKA (reference sequence). This CDR3 contains 12 residues. With 3 bases clipped from V and 6 bases from J, the junction kept 4 bases outside the gene matches. The chain's CDR3 is CSASRQGDGYTF. DNA of the CDR3: TGCAGTGCTAGTAGACAGGGCGATGGCTACACCTTC.

This sequence joins TRBV11-2 and TRBJ1-5; 7 nucleotides align to TRBD1. This CDR3 is built from 13 residues. The J segment lost 7 bases and the V segment lost 5 bases, leaving 5 bases of the junction unmatched. Germline CDR1 is SGHAT and CDR2 is FQNNGV. The CDR3: CASSQGVYQPQHF. CDR3 nucleotides: TGTGCCAGCAGCCAGGGGGTCTACCAGCCCCAGCATTTT.

The rearrangement joins TRBV27 to TRBJ1-3; D is possibly TRBD1 (5 bases). V was pared by 2 bases and J by 2 bases, with 13 bases between. The CDR3 has 16 residues. Germline lookup yields CDR1 MNHEY and CDR2 SMNVEV (reference sequence). CDR3 coding DNA: TGTGCCAGCAGTTTACGGGCACGGGGCGCTGGAAACACCATATATTTT. It specifies CASSLRARGAGNTIYF.

This clone was seen just once. The rearrangement uses TRBV2 and TRBJ2-1; 10 nucleotides line up with TRBD2. Germline CDR1 SNHLY, CDR2 FYNNEI. J gave up 7 bases and V 8 bases, and 8 bases lay outside the gene matches. This CDR3 has 14 amino acids. The CDR3, as DNA: TGTGCCAGCGATCGGCCAGCGGGGGGGAATGAGCAGTTCTTC. It encodes CASDRPAGGNEQFF.

The chain is built from TRBV7-2 and TRBJ1-6; D is possibly TRBD1 (5 bases). Trimming cost V 3 bases and J 4 bases, with 16 bases left between them. The CDR3 runs 17 residues. The germline V gene has CDR1 SGHTA and CDR2 FQGNSA. The CDR3 spells CASSLGHLTEYNSPLHF. CDR3 bases: TGTGCCAGCAGCTTGGGCCATCTGACAGAGTATAATTCACCCCTCCACTTT.

With regard to this clone: One end of the junction is discordant with germline, which a read error may explain. The chain has TRBV9 and TRBJ1-2; D perhaps matches TRBD1 (5 bases). CDR3 length: 14 amino acids. The V gene's germline CDR1 is SGDLS and CDR2 YYNGEE. The CDR3 DNA is TGTGCCCGCAGCGTAGCGGGGGGGGGTGGCGGCTACACCTTC. Translated: CARSVAGGGGGYTF.

This chain links TRBV7-9 with TRBJ1-6, with a possible D match to TRBD1 (5 bases). The CDR3 spans 15 residues. Germline CDR1 is SEHNR and CDR2 is FQNEAQ (reference sequence). Trimming left V 5 bases short and J 7 bases short, with 15 bases between. As DNA, the CDR3 is TGTGCCAGCAGCCAACCGGGACTAGGGAATTCACCCCTCCACTTT. Encoded protein: CASSQPGLGNSPLHF.

For the CDR3, the DNA is TGTGCCAGCAGCCCCTGGGACAGGCCAGAGACCCAGTACTTC. This sequence encodes CASSPWDRPETQYF. The genes are TRBV3-1 (or the pseudogene TRBV3-2) and TRBJ2-5; 8 nucleotides agree with TRBD1. The CDR3 totals 14 residues. Trimming removed 4 bases from V and 4 bases from J; junction bases left unmatched: 5. From germline, CDR1 is LGHDT and CDR2 YNNKEL (reference sequence).

This rearrangement joins TRBV6-5 to TRBJ1-5; D is uncertain. V was cut by 6 bases and J by 0 bases, with 12 bases left in between. This CDR3 contains 15 residues. Germline assignment: CDR1 MNHEY and CDR2 SVGAGI. DNA for the CDR3: TGTGCCAGCAGGCTGGGTGCCCATAGCAATCAGCCCCAGCATTTT. Amino acids: CASRLGAHSNQPQHF.

V usage is TRBV6-5 and J usage is TRBJ1-2, with D unresolved. Germline CDR1 reads MNHEY; CDR2 reads SVGAGI. V shed 4 bases and J shed 1 base, with 7 bases lying between them. This CDR3 comprises 13 residues. The CDR3 sequence: CASSLGLNYGYTF. CDR3 nucleotides: TGTGCCAGCAGTTTGGGCCTTAACTATGGCTACACCTTC.

This chain links TRBV7-6 with TRBJ2-1; 11 bases agree with TRBD2. From germline, CDR1 is SGHVS and CDR2 FNYEAQ. The V segment lost 3 bases and the J segment 5 bases; nucleotides outside the gene matches: 3. The CDR3 extends over 15 amino acids. The CDR3 here is CASSFRSGGDNEQFF. In nucleotides, the CDR3 is TGTGCCAGCAGCTTTCGTAGCGGGGGGGACAATGAGCAGTTCTTC.

This sequence joins TRBV6-1 and TRBJ2-1; 9 bases are shared with TRBD1. Germline V CDR1 and CDR2: MNHNS, SASEGT. The CDR3 spans 15 residues. V shed 1 base and J 3 bases; nucleotides not matched to a gene: 1. The CDR3 region is CASSEGTGDYNEQFF. CDR3 DNA sequence: TGTGCCAGCAGTGAAGGGACAGGGGACTACAATGAGCAGTTCTTC.

This rearrangement joins TRBV12-3 or TRBV12-4 to TRBJ2-5, with D unclear. Trimming cost V 3 bases and J 4 bases, with 9 bases left between them. This CDR3 contains 13 residues. The CDR3 here is CASSLGKGETQYF. The DNA for the CDR3 is TGTGCCAGCAGTTTGGGGAAGGGAGAGACCCAGTACTTC.

This chain connects TRBV2 to TRBJ2-7, with 9 positions matching TRBD1. CDR1 and CDR2 (germline): SNHLY, FYNNEI. The V and J ends lost 2 bases and 4 bases, in that order; junction bases with no gene match: 3. CDR3 length: 14 residues. As DNA, the CDR3 is TGTGCCAGCAGTGAATCGGGACAGGGATACGAGCAGTACTTC. The encoded protein is CASSESGQGYEQYF. The full variable domain, its missing parts supplied by reference TRBV2 and TRBJ2-7, is EPEVTQTPSHQVTQMGQEVILRCVPISNHLYFYWYRQILGQKVEFLVSFYNNEISEKSEIFDDQFSVERPDGSNFTLKIRSTKLEDSAMYFCASSESGQGYEQYFGPGTRLTVT.

The chain is built from TRBV5-4 and TRBJ2-5; perhaps TRBD2 as D (5 bases). V was cut by 0 bases and J by 3 bases, with 27 bases left in between. Germline values: CDR1 SGHNT, CDR2 YYREEE (reference sequence). The CDR3 consists of 20 residues. DNA of the CDR3: TGTGCCAGCAGCTTGGTAGGGTTTTCGAGGGTAAGCGCCGGGGAAGAGACCCAGTACTTC. Protein product: CASSLVGFSRVSAGEETQYF. The entire variable domain, with the rest obtained from reference TRBV5-4 and TRBJ2-5, is as follows: ETGVTQSPTHLIKTRGQQVTLRCSSQSGHNTVSWYQQALGQGPQFIFQYYREEENGRGNFPPRFSGLQFPNYSSELNVNALELDDSALYLCASSLVGFSRVSAGEETQYFGPGTRLLVL.

This chain joins TRBV18 and TRBJ2-3; 10 nucleotides agree with TRBD2. This CDR3 comprises 15 residues. With 4 bases clipped from V and 2 bases from J, the junction kept 3 bases outside the gene matches. Germline V gives CDR1 KGHSH, CDR2 LQKENI. The CDR3 region is CASSHSGGVTDTQYF. The CDR3 DNA is TGTGCCAGCTCACACAGCGGGGGGGTCACAGATACGCAGTATTTT.

The rearrangement links TRBV5-1 to TRBJ1-6; D ambiguous. Germline V gene sequence: CDR1 SGHRS, CDR2 YFSETQ. V was shortened by 0 bases and J by 8 bases, with 3 bases between the two germline ends. CDR3 length: 12 amino acids. The CDR3 sequence is CASSLVDSPLHF. CDR3 bases: TGCGCCAGCAGCTTGGTGGATTCACCCCTCCACTTT.

The V call is TRBV3-1 (or the pseudogene TRBV3-2), the J call TRBJ1-2, with D perhaps TRBD1 (5 bases). Germline-derived CDR1 and CDR2 are LGHDT and YNNKEL (reference sequence). CDR3 length: 15 amino acids. V lost 2 bases, J lost 2 bases, and 12 bases lay in between. The CDR3 is CASSQRGSANYGYTF. CDR3 coding DNA: TGTGCCAGCAGCCAACGGGGCAGCGCCAACTATGGCTACACCTTC.

The CDR3 DNA sequence: TGTGCCAGCAGTGACTCAGGCTTGAACACTGAAGCTTTCTTT. Protein product: CASSDSGLNTEAFF. This chain joins TRBV2 and TRBJ1-1; no reliable D call. The CDR3 runs to 14 residues. Germline assignment: CDR1 SNHLY and CDR2 FYNNEI. The germline V and J ends were trimmed by 3 bases and 0 bases, with 8 bases remaining between them. Variable domain in full (rest from reference TRBV2 and TRBJ1-1): EPEVTQTPSHQVTQMGQEVILRCVPISNHLYFYWYRQILGQKVEFLVSFYNNEISEKSEIFDDQFSVERPDGSNFTLKIRSTKLEDSAMYFCASSDSGLNTEAFFGQGTRLTVV.

This clone was found once. The rearrangement links TRBV3-1 (or the pseudogene TRBV3-2) to TRBJ1-6, with TRBD1 matching over 9 bases. Germline assignment: CDR1 LGHDT and CDR2 YNNKEL (reference sequence). The trim removed 7 bases at V and 7 bases at J, leaving 5 bases unmatched. The CDR3 has 14 residues. The CDR3 reads CASKMGTGNSPLHF. The CDR3 DNA reads as TGTGCCAGCAAGATGGGGACAGGGAATTCACCCCTCCACTTT.

The chain combines TRBV28 with TRBJ1-2, with D hard to call. Germline V lookup: CDR1 MDHEN, CDR2 SYDVKM. The CDR3 extends over 12 amino acids. V was shortened by 3 bases and J by 4 bases, with 6 bases between the two germline ends. The CDR3 spells CASSLTSYGYTF. CDR3 nucleotides: TGTGCCAGCAGTTTGACAAGCTATGGCTACACCTTC.

This clone has a single count. The chain carries TRBV3-1 (or the pseudogene TRBV3-2) and TRBJ2-5; tentatively, D is TRBD1 (6 bases). CDR3 size: 17 residues. Trimming took off 1 base at V and 3 bases at J, with 18 bases between the two ends. Germline CDR1 is LGHDT and CDR2 is YNNKEL (reference sequence). As DNA, the CDR3 is TGTGCCAGCAGCCAAGGTAGGACAGCTTACGGAAAAGAGACCCAGTACTTC. Translation gives CASSQGRTAYGKETQYF.

This sequence joins TRBV19 and TRBJ2-2; 10 nucleotides agree with TRBD1. Germline assignment: CDR1 LNHDA and CDR2 SQIVND (reference sequence). CDR3 length: 14 amino acids. J lost 6 bases, V lost 9 bases, and 7 bases had no gene match. Here the CDR3 reads CASTGTGVAGELFF. CDR3 DNA: TGTGCCAGCACCGGGACAGGGGTCGCCGGGGAGCTGTTTTTT.